Given below is one T cell receptor (beta chain) in context. These data come from a study of blood T cell repertoires in COVID-19. Background on the study: T cells, B-cell-depleted T cells, or PBMCs supplied cDNA or gDNA.

TCRdb keeps only in-frame clones here, not all; method: immunoSEQ multiplex PCR. The sample shows about 43,000 clones, more than 75% of them seen only once. This TCR was recovered from a man aged 35 to 55 with COVID-19, enrolled during active disease. Sequences were obtained from peripheral blood.

The CDR3 sequence: CASSLADKANEKLFF. As DNA, the CDR3 is TGCGCCAGCAGCTTGGCCGACAAAGCTAATGAAAAACTGTTTTTT. This rearrangement joins TRBV5-1 to TRBJ1-4; D call uncertain. The CDR3 sequence is 15 residues long. Trimming stripped 0 bases from V and 3 bases from J, with 9 bases between. Germline V lookup: CDR1 SGHRS, CDR2 YFSETQ.